The clone carrying this T cell receptor beta chain was seen a handful of times. Libraries were prepared by immunoSEQ multiplex PCR; TCRdb keeps only in-frame clonotypes and omits some of them. The sample consists of roughly 58,000 clones, around 66% of them appearing once. The CDR3 is 14 amino acids. Per the germline V gene, CDR1 is SGHAT and CDR2 is FQNNGV. J gave up 8 bases and V 1 base, and 4 bases lay outside the gene matches. The entry originates in a study of blood T cell repertoires in COVID-19. Study-level background: T cells, B-cell-depleted T cells, or PBMCs supplied cDNA or gDNA.

V and J are TRBV11-2 and TRBJ1-4; 7 bases align to TRBD1. Material for sequencing was PBMCs or T cells enriched from blood (not recorded which). The sequence was collected from a woman in her fifties or sixties who had been exposed to COVID-19. DNA of the CDR3: TGTGCCAGCAGCTTAGGGACAGGAAGGGAAAAACTGTTTTTT. Translation: CASSLGTGREKLFF.